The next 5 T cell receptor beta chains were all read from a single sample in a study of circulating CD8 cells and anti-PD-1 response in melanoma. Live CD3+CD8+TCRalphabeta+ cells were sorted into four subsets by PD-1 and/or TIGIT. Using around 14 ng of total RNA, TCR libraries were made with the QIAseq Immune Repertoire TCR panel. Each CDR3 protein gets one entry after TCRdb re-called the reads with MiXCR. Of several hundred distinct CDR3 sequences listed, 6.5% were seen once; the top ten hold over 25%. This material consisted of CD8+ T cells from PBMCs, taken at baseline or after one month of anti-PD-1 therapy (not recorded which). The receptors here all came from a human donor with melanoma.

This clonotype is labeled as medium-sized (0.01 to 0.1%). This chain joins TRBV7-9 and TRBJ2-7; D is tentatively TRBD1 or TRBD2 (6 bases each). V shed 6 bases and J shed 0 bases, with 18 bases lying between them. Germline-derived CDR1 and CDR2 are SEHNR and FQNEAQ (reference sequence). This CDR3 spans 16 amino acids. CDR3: CASRPKGGNGSYEQYF. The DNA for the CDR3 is TGTGCCAGCAGGCCGAAGGGGGGCAACGGCTCCTACGAGCAGTACTTC.

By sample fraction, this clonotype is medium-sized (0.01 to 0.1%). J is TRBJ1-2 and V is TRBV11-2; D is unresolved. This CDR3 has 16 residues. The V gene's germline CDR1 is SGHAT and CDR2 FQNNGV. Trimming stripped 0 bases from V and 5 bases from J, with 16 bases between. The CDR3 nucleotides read TGTGCCAGCAGCTTAGAGCGTGGGAGTGCTGGGTATGGCTACACCTTC. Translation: CASSLERGSAGYGYTF.

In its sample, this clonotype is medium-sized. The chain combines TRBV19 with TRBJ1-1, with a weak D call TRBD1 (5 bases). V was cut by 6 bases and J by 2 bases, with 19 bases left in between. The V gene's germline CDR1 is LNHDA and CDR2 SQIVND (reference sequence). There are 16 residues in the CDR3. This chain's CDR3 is CASSTRDPTSNTEAFF. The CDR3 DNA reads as TGTGCCAGTAGCACCAGGGATCCCACCTCCAACACTGAAGCTTTCTTT.

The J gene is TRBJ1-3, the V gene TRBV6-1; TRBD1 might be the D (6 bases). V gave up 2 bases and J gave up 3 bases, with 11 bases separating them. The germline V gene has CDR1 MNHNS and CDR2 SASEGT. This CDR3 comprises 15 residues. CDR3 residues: CASSETGLNGNTIYF. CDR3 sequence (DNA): TGTGCCAGCAGTGAAACAGGGCTAAATGGAAACACCATATATTTT.

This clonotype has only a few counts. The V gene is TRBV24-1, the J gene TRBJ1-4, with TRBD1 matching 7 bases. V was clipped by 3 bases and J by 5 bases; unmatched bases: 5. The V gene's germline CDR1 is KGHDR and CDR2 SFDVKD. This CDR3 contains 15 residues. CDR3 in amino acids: CATSDARDRNEKLFF. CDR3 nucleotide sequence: TGTGCCACCAGTGATGCCCGGGACAGAAATGAAAAACTGTTTTTT.